This T cell receptor (beta chain) was profiled in a study of T cells in Graves' hyperthyroidism and ophthalmopathy. Study results and caveats: Researchers found most expanded thyroid clonotypes above 0.001 in blood as well. Researchers report that a 13 V-J model separated ophthalmopathy from stable hyperthyroidism.

Amplified regions were TCR beta CDR3 sequences from RNA transcripts. The HTBI primer set served for first-round RT-PCR of the TCR CDR3. TCRdb reprocessed the multiplex PCR reads with MiXCR, giving one entry per CDR3 protein. This table has 250,000 to 400,000 distinct CDR3 sequences, roughly an eighth appearing once. Together with thyroid ultrasound, orbital computed tomography, serum thyroxine and TRAb, clinical symptoms were used for diagnoses. Extraction of PBMCs used 10 ml of fresh peripheral blood. From germline, CDR1 is ENHRY and CDR2 SYGVKD. CDR3 length: 15 residues. In its sample, this clonotype was seen once. Its antigen is currently unknown. Mismatch with germline at one junction end may stem from a read error.

This TCR was sampled from a woman in her forties with Graves' ophthalmopathy. The V gene is TRBV10-3, the J gene TRBJ1-2; D gene unclear. The specimen was blood. The CDR3 DNA reads TGTGCCATCAGTGAGTCCCCGGCGGGTAACTATGGCTGCACCTTC. Translated, it gives CAISESPAGNYGCTF.